A single sample is the source of the 30 T cell receptor beta chains below, sequenced in a study of CXCR3-negative and CXCR3-positive naive CD8 T cells. The antigens these receptors bind are not known. All TRB cDNA libraries came from 5' RACE performed with UMI labels. TCRdb reprocessed the 5' RACE reads, keeping one entry per CDR3 protein, no DNA. The sample data list some 60,000 distinct CDR3 sequences. Broader study findings: Naive cells with CXCR3 showed TRB CDR3s that were more hydrophobic than those in CXCR3-negative naive cells.

The sample consisted of naive CXCR3+ CD8+ T cells from blood. The subset denotes: CD45RO-CCR7+CD27+CD95- naive CD8+ T cells expressing CXCR3 (TNR3+). The receptors derive from a human donor in good health. Some clones in this sample may be carry-over from other donors' samples.

This chain connects TRBV5-1 to TRBJ1-2. This CDR3 is 12 amino acids long. Germline CDR1 SGHRS, CDR2 YFSETQ. The CDR3 here is CASSFGLDGYTF.

This chain links TRBV5-1 with TRBJ1-5; as DNA is missing, the TRBD1 call by TCRdb cannot be tested. This CDR3 has 18 amino acids. Germline CDR1 is SGHRS and CDR2 is YFSETQ. The CDR3 sequence is CASSLGLDLGQGPAPQHF.

CDR3 amino acids: CASSSGTGGRITIYF. The chain links TRBV7-6 to TRBJ1-3; TCRdb reports TRBD1, a call that lacks DNA to check it against. This CDR3 is 15 amino acids long. Germline V gene data show CDR1 as SGHVS and CDR2 as FNYEAQ.

The chain recombines TRBV7-8 with TRBJ2-7; TCRdb picks TRBD1, but there is no DNA to check that call. Germline loops: CDR1 SGHVS, CDR2 FQNEAQ. The CDR3 runs 14 residues. The CDR3 sequence: CASSPRGGGNEQYF.

The chain has TRBV20-1 and TRBJ1-1; TCRdb's D call, TRBD1, is unchecked because there is no DNA. This CDR3 region has 14 residues. Germline-derived CDR1 and CDR2 are DFQATT and SNEGSKA (reference sequence). The CDR3 spells CSAREGTGDTEAFF.

The rearrangement uses TRBV27 and TRBJ2-7; TCRdb selects TRBD1, and the lack of DNA leaves this call unchecked. CDR1 is MNHEY, CDR2 SMNVEV, per germline (reference sequence). The CDR3 sequence is 15 residues long. The CDR3: CASSYSGQGVYEQYF.

V is TRBV7-8 and J is TRBJ2-7; TCRdb proposes TRBD1, but this gene call is untestable without DNA. This CDR3 has 14 amino acids. CDR1 and CDR2 (germline): SGHVS, FQNEAQ. This CDR3 is CASSLVGATYEQYF.

This sequence joins TRBV2 and TRBJ2-7. The CDR3 covers 12 residues. CDR1 is SNHLY and CDR2 is FYNNEI in the germline V gene. CDR3 in amino acids: CAWKTDLYEQYF.

The rearrangement uses TRBV6-2 or TRBV6-3 and TRBJ2-4; the TRBD1 assignment by TCRdb is unverifiable without DNA. Looked up from germline, CDR1 is MNHEY and CDR2 is SVGEGT. This CDR3 has 16 residues. The CDR3 is CASSTPPTDPKNIQYF.

The gene calls are TRBV7-2 and TRBJ2-2; TCRdb lists TRBD1, though no DNA is available to test this call. This CDR3 is 15 amino acids long. CDR1 and CDR2 from the germline V gene are SGHTA and FQGNSA. The CDR3 protein is CAISPRTANTGELFF.

The chain recombines TRBV7-6 with TRBJ2-7; without DNA, the TCRdb call of TRBD1 cannot be checked. Germline V gene lookup returns CDR1 SGHVS and CDR2 FNYEAQ. This CDR3 contains 16 residues. The CDR3 here is CASSSRPGQGGDEQYF.

The chain combines TRBV13 with TRBJ1-1; TCRdb outputs TRBD1, but without DNA this stays unchecked. This CDR3 is built from 12 residues. Germline assignment: CDR1 PRHDT and CDR2 FYEKMQ (reference sequence). The CDR3 spells CASQGVNTEAFF.

The chain links TRBV7-6 to TRBJ2-5; TCRdb's D gene call, TRBD2, goes unchecked for lack of DNA. The CDR3 is 18 residues long. Germline V gene lookup returns CDR1 SGHVS and CDR2 FNYEAQ. CDR3 residues: CASSLAAGLAGGKETQYF.

The J gene is TRBJ2-3, the V gene TRBV20-1; TCRdb outputs TRBD1, but without DNA this stays unchecked. Germline CDR1 reads DFQATT; CDR2 reads SNEGSKA (reference sequence). This CDR3 has 15 residues. This CDR3 is CSATGTGSSPDTQYF.

The gene calls are TRBV29-1 and TRBJ2-1; the D call from TCRdb, TRBD1, cannot be confirmed without DNA. The CDR3 covers 14 residues. Germline values: CDR1 SQVTM, CDR2 ANQGSEA. CDR3 loop: CSVVTGGSYNEQFF.

V is TRBV24-1 and J is TRBJ2-4; lacking DNA, the TRBD1 call made by TCRdb goes unchecked. From germline, CDR1 is KGHDR and CDR2 SFDVKD. The CDR3 is made up of 15 amino acids. This chain's CDR3 is CATSDNREAKNIQYF.

The chain has TRBV29-1 and TRBJ2-3; TCRdb outputs TRBD2, but without DNA this stays unchecked. CDR3 length: 14 amino acids. The germline V gene has CDR1 SQVTM and CDR2 ANQGSEA. The CDR3 loop reads CSVPAERVTDTQYF.

The chain is built from TRBV20-1 and TRBJ1-1. This CDR3 region has 13 residues. CDR1 and CDR2 (germline): DFQATT, SNEGSKA (reference sequence). The CDR3 loop reads CSARGEGGTEAFF.

The rearrangement joins TRBV28 to TRBJ2-6. Looked up from germline, CDR1 is MDHEN and CDR2 is SYDVKM. The CDR3 covers 14 residues. CDR3 in amino acids: CASGLGSGANVLTF.

The gene calls are TRBV20-1 and TRBJ1-5. CDR1 and CDR2 (germline): DFQATT, SNEGSKA (reference sequence). This CDR3 comprises 13 residues. The CDR3 loop reads CSARGQDNQPQHF.

V usage is TRBV15 and J usage is TRBJ2-2; the D gene TCRdb calls, TRBD1, cannot be checked with no DNA. The CDR3 spans 16 residues. In germline, CDR1 is LNHNV, CDR2 YYDKDF (reference sequence). The CDR3 loop is CATSRAGQPNTGELFF.

V gene TRBV12-3 or TRBV12-4 combines with J gene TRBJ2-4; TCRdb reports TRBD1, a call that lacks DNA to check it against. This CDR3 spans 15 amino acids. CDR3 residues: CASSLEGTLKNIQYF.

This chain joins TRBV5-5 and TRBJ1-5. The CDR3 has 15 amino acids. Germline V gene lookup returns CDR1 SGHKS and CDR2 YYEKEE (reference sequence). The CDR3 sequence is CASSLAGNSNQPQHF.

The chain combines TRBV5-5 with TRBJ1-5; the D gene TCRdb calls, TRBD1, cannot be checked with no DNA. CDR1 is SGHKS, CDR2 YYEKEE, per germline (reference sequence). The CDR3 is made up of 19 amino acids. The CDR3: CASSMGQSLDFYSNQPQHF.

This rearrangement joins TRBV7-9 to TRBJ2-3; with no DNA, the TCRdb D assignment of TRBD2 cannot be verified. The CDR3 is made up of 15 amino acids. Germline V CDR1 and CDR2: SEHNR, FQNEAQ (reference sequence). The CDR3 spells CASSSLAGGADTQYF.

This rearrangement joins TRBV29-1 to TRBJ1-5; TCRdb selects TRBD1, and the lack of DNA leaves this call unchecked. CDR1 SQVTM and CDR2 ANQGSEA come from the germline V gene. The CDR3 runs to 14 residues. The CDR3 loop reads CNKPTGQSNQPQHF.

This chain connects TRBV4-3 to TRBJ1-1. Germline V CDR1 and CDR2: LGHNA, YSLEER. CDR3 length: 14 residues. CDR3 residues: CASSQPAMNTEAFF.

This chain links TRBV11-2 with TRBJ2-3. The CDR3 contains 12 residues. Germline loops: CDR1 SGHAT, CDR2 FQNNGV. The CDR3 region is CASSPDRETQYF.

V usage is TRBV5-1 and J usage is TRBJ2-7; TCRdb lists TRBD1, though no DNA is available to test this call. CDR1 is SGHRS and CDR2 is YFSETQ in the germline V gene. CDR3 size: 15 residues. The CDR3: CASSDSPGTPYEQYF.

This chain connects TRBV2 to TRBJ1-2; TCRdb's assignment of TRBD1 cannot be checked, as there is no DNA. CDR1 SNHLY and CDR2 FYNNEI come from the germline V gene. CDR3 size: 13 residues. CDR3 sequence reads: CAGYKGQNYGYTF.